This TCR beta chain was profiled in a study of shared clonotypes between healthy human individuals. Overall study results and limits: Unshared clonotypes carried lower generation probabilities than those common to all four donors.

CD8 cells regarded as naive lacked CD45RO, were positively chosen for CCR7, and omitted terminally differentiated effector memory CD45RA+ cells. About this clone itself: Its antigen is currently unknown.

V lost 1 base and J 5 bases, leaving 9 bases between the germline ends. Looked up from germline, CDR1 is LGHNA and CDR2 is YNFKEQ. The CDR3 length is 13 residues. Only in-frame clones appear in the TCRdb table, and some are missing; sequencing was by immunoSEQ multiplex PCR. The sample yields nearly 2 million clones, around 96% seen once. The TCR sequence derives from a man younger than 35 in good health. The specimen was naive CD8+ T cells sorted from blood. The chain combines TRBV4-2 with TRBJ2-7; D remains ambiguous. The CDR3 reads CASSQVGSHEQYF. The CDR3 nucleotides are TGTGCCAGCAGCCAAGTAGGGTCCCACGAGCAGTACTTC.